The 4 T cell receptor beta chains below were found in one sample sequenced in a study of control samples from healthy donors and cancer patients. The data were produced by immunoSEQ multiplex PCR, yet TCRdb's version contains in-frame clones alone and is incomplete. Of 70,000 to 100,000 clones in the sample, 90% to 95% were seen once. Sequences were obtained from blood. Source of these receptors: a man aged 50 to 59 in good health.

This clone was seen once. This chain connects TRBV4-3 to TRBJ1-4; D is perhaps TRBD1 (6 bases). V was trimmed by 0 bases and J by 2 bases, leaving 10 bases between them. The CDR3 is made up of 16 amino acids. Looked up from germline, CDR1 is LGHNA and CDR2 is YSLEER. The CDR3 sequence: CASSQDAGATNEKLFF. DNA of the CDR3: TGCGCCAGCAGCCAAGATGCGGGGGCGACTAATGAAAAACTGTTTTTT.

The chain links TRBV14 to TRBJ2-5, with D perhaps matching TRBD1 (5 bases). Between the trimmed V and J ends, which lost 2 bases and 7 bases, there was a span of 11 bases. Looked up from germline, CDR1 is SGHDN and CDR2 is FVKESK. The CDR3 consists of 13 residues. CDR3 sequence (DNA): TGTGCCAGCAGCCAACGACAGCTCGGGACCCAGTACTTC. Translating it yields CASSQRQLGTQYF.

In DNA, the CDR3 is TGCGCCAGCAGTAAGGGACCGGGGGGCGACTCACCCCTCCACTTT. Translating gives CASSKGPGGDSPLHF. The chain links TRBV5-1 to TRBJ1-6, with a tentative D call TRBD1 (6 bases). Germline CDR1 is SGHRS and CDR2 is YFSETQ. This CDR3 region has 15 residues. Trimming cost V 5 bases and J 10 bases, with 19 bases left between them.

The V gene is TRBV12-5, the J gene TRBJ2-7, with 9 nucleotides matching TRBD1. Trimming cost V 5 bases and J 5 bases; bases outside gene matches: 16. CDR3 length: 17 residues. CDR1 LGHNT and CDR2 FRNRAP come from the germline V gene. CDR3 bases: TGTGCTAGTGGTCTACGAGCCGGGACAGGGTCTCGGGACGAGCAGTACTTC. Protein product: CASGLRAGTGSRDEQYF.